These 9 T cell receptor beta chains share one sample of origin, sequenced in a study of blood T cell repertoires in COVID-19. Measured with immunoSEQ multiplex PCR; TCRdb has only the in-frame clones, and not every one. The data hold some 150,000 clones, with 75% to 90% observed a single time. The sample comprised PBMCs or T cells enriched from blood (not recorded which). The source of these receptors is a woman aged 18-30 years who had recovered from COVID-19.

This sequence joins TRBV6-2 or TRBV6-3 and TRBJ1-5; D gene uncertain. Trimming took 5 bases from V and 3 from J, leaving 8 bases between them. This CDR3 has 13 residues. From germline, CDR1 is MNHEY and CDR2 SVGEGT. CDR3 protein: CASSPRSNQPQHF. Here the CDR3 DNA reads TGTGCCAGCAGTCCGAGGTCCAATCAGCCCCAGCATTTT.

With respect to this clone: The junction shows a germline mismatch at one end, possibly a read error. The CDR3 loop reads CASSVTGGEQFF. The CDR3, as DNA: TGTGCCAGCAGCGTAACAGGGGGAGAGCAGTTCTTC. The rearrangement links TRBV7-3 to TRBJ2-1; 8 nucleotides agree with TRBD1. The length of the CDR3 is 12 residues. The germline gives CDR1 SGHTA, CDR2 FQGTGA.

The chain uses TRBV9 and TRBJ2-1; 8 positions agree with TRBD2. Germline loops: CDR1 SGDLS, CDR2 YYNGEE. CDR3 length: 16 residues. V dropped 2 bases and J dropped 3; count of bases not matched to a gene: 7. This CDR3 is CASSVTAGEGYNEQFF. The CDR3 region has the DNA TGTGCCAGCAGCGTCACAGCGGGAGAGGGCTACAATGAGCAGTTCTTC.

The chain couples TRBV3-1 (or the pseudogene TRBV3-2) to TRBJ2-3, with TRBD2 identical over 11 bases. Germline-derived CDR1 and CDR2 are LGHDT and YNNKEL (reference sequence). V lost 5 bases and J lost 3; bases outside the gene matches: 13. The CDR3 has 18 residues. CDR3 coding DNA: TGTGCCAGCAGCAATCTAGCGGGAGGCCGTTTAGCTACAGATACGCAGTATTTT. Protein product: CASSNLAGGRLATDTQYF.

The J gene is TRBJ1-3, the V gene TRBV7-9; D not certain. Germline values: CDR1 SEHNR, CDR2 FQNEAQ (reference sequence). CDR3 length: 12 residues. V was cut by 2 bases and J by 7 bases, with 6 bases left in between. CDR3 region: CASSLFINTIYF. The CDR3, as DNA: TGTGCCAGCAGCTTATTCATCAACACCATATATTTT.

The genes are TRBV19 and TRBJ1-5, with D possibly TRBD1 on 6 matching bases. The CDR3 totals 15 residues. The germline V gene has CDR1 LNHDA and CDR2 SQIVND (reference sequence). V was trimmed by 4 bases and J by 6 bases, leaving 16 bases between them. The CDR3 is CASSTRGGRGQPQHF. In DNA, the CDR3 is TGTGCCAGTAGTACCCGGGGGGGGCGCGGTCAGCCCCAGCATTTT.

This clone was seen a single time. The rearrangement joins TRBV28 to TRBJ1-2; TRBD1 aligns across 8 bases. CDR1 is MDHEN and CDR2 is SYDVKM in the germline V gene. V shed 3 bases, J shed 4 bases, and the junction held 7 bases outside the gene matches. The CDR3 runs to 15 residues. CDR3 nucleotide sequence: TGTGCCAGCAGTTTCGCCCAGGGGGCTACCTATGGCTACACCTTC. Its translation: CASSFAQGATYGYTF.

CDR3 sequence: CASSQQHRQGPGHEQYF. As DNA, the CDR3 is TGCGCCAGCAGCCAACAGCACAGACAGGGTCCGGGGCACGAGCAGTACTTC. The chain couples TRBV4-1 to TRBJ2-7, with 7 nucleotides matching TRBD1. Germline V CDR1 and CDR2: MGHRA, YSYEKL. After removal of 2 bases from V and 5 bases from J, the junction contained 15 bases not matched to a gene. The CDR3 sequence is 17 residues long.

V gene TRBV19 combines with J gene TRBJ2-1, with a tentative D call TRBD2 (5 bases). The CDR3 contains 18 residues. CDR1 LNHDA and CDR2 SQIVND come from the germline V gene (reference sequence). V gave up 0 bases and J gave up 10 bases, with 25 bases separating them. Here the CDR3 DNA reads TGTGCCAGTAGTATAGATCATGCTAGCCCCAGTACCATTGGGGAGCAGTTCTTC. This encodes CASSIDHASPSTIGEQFF. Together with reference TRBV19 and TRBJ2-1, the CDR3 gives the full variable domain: DGGITQSPKYLFRKEGQNVTLSCEQNLNHDAMYWYRQDPGQGLRLIYYSQIVNDFQKGDIAEGYSVSREKKESFPLTVTSAQKNPTAFYLCASSIDHASPSTIGEQFFGPGTRLTVL.